Reported below is one T cell receptor (beta chain). The antigen is unknown. Possible read error: a much larger clone is one base away. This sample's time point: newly diagnosed GD, antithyroid drugs for less than 3 months. Extracted RNA from PBMCs served as the source of the TCR library. This sample stems from a study of regulatory T cells in long-lasting Graves disease. Findings of the study overall: Gene preferences differed: TRBV28, TRBJ1-2, TRBJ2-5 in persistent cases. Persistent Graves' cases showed lower TCR diversity than newly diagnosed cases.

Germline V gene data show CDR1 as SEHNR and CDR2 as FQNEAQ (reference sequence). This CDR3 contains 14 residues. V lost 4 bases, J lost 10 bases, and 17 bases lay in between. Combining iRepertoire HTBI primers with Arm-PCR of CDR3 regions, the authors built TCR beta libraries. MiXCR was run by TCRdb on the multiplex PCR reads, yielding one entry per CDR3 protein. The sample includes a few hundred thousand distinct CDR3 sequences, 20% of them seen just once. This chain uses TRBV7-9 with TRBJ2-1; TRBD2 might be the D (5 bases). The receptor was isolated from a female donor with Graves disease. The material was peripheral blood mononuclear cells (PBMCs), obtained at new diagnosis, from a patient treated with antithyroid drugs. The CDR3 DNA is TGTGCCAGCAGCTCGCCGGGAAAGGGTGTAGAGCAGTTCTTC. Encoded protein: CASSSPGKGVEQFF. Based on the CDR3 plus reference TRBV7-9 and TRBJ2-1, the full variable domain is DTGVSQNPRHKITKRGQNVTFRCDPISEHNRLYWYRQTLGQGPEFLTYFQNEAQLEKSRLLSDRFSAERPKGSFSTLEIQRTEQGDSAMYLCASSSPGKGVEQFFGPGTRLTVL.